The following is a TCR beta chain sequence with its context. Its antigen is still unknown. Patients were aged 18 to 65, had disease duration under 2 months, and had newly diagnosed hyperthyroidism. Exclusion followed for patients with uncontrolled infection, other autoimmune disease, pregnancy or lactation. The data were obtained in a study of T cells in Graves' hyperthyroidism and ophthalmopathy. Study-wide results and limits: Before onset, ophthalmopathy was predicted by the model a median approximately 6.5 months earlier. From stable hyperthyroidism, ophthalmopathy was separated by a 13 V-J model.

J lost 0 bases, V lost 5 bases, and 11 bases had no gene match. CDR1 and CDR2 (germline): DFQATT, SNEGSKA (reference sequence). The CDR3 runs 16 residues. Amplification targeted TCR beta CDR3 regions from RNA transcripts. With the HTBI primer set, the TCR CDR3 went through a first round of RT-PCR. One entry per CDR3 protein, called by TCRdb with MiXCR from the multiplex PCR reads. In the table there are a few hundred thousand distinct CDR3 sequences, 15% to 18% of which are singletons. The clonotype was recovered from a woman aged 18-35 years with Graves' hyperthyroidism that later progressed to Graves' ophthalmopathy. Sequencing was carried out using blood. The chain has TRBV20-1 and TRBJ2-5; TRBD2 aligns across 8 bases. Here the CDR3 reads CSAAGVAGMYQETQYF. CDR3 in DNA: TGCAGTGCTGCCGGGGTAGCGGGGATGTACCAAGAGACCCAGTACTTC.